This is a list of T cell receptor beta chains from one sample in a study of CD8 T cells in ankylosing spondylitis. Using its own MiXCR run on the 5' RACE reads, TCRdb lists one record per CDR3 protein. Here the sample spans 220,000 or so distinct CDR3 sequences, approximately 20% being singletons. Source material: blood, either unsorted or a sorted T cell fraction (not recorded which). The origin of the receptors is a male donor with ankylosing spondylitis. Each CDR3 is given with its conserved first and last residue. D genes are given only for firm matches. Not every row has a clone size; where given, it reads once, few, many or a size class.

V: TRBV4-1; D: TRBD2; size: NA; J: TRBJ2-1; DNA: TGCGCCAGCAGCCCCTGGACTAGCGGGAGGGGGAATGAGCAGTTCTTC; CDR3: CASSPWTSGRGNEQFF
V: TRBV29-1; D: NA; size: NA; J: TRBJ2-2; DNA: TGCAGCGTTGACTCATTCGCGAACACCGGGGAGCTGTTTTTT; CDR3: CSVDSFANTGELFF
V: TRBV29-1; D: TRBD1; size: many; J: TRBJ2-1; DNA: TGCAGCGTTGAAGACGGGGACAGGGTCAATGAGCAGTTCTTC; CDR3: CSVEDGDRVNEQFF
V: TRBV5-8; D: NA; size: NA; J: TRBJ1-2; DNA: TGTGCCAGCGGATTCGGATCCCAGTACACCTTC; CDR3: CASGFGSQYTF
V: TRBV14; D: NA; size: few; J: TRBJ2-1; DNA: TGTGCCAGCAGCCAAGATTTGGGCAATGAGCAGTTCTTC; CDR3: CASSQDLGNEQFF
V: TRBV6-6; D: NA; size: few; J: TRBJ2-1; DNA: TGTGCCAGCAGTTACTCAAAAAACAATGAGCAGTTCTTC; CDR3: CASSYSKNNEQFF
V: TRBV27; D: TRBD2; size: NA; J: TRBJ2-1; DNA: TGTGCCAGCCGGGAGGGGGGCTCCTACAATGAGCAGTTCTTC; CDR3: CASREGGSYNEQFF
V: TRBV12-5; D: NA; size: few; J: TRBJ1-1; DNA: TGTGCTAGTGCCAATTTTTGGGATTTGAACACTGAAGCTTTCTTT; CDR3: CASANFWDLNTEAFF
V: TRBV12-3/TRBV12-4; D: TRBD2; size: NA; J: TRBJ2-1; DNA: TGTGCCAGCAGTTTTGGGACTAGCAGCAATGAGCAGTTCTTC; CDR3: CASSFGTSSNEQFF
V: TRBV9; D: TRBD2; size: few; J: TRBJ2-1; DNA: TGTGCCAGCAGCGCGCGGGGGTCCACCTACAATGAGCAGTTCTTC; CDR3: CASSARGSTYNEQFF
V: TRBV4-1; D: NA; size: NA; J: TRBJ2-1; DNA: TGCGCCAGCAGAATTGAGAGTAGCTCCTACAATGAGCAGTTCTTC; CDR3: CASRIESSSYNEQFF
V: TRBV19; D: TRBD1; size: NA; J: TRBJ2-2; DNA: TGTGCCAGTAGTATAACTACAGGGGCCGGGGAGCTGTTTTTT; CDR3: CASSITTGAGELFF
V: TRBV3-1; D: NA; size: many; J: TRBJ2-6; DNA: TGTGCCAGCAGCCAAACGGGTACAGGCGAGTCTGGGGCCAACGTCCTGACTTTC; CDR3: CASSQTGTGESGANVLTF
V: TRBV27; D: NA; size: NA; J: TRBJ2-6; DNA: TGTGCCAGCAGTTTAGCCCTACAGATCTCTGGGGCCAACGTCCTGACTTTC; CDR3: CASSLALQISGANVLTF
V: TRBV7-8; D: NA; size: many; J: TRBJ2-5; DNA: TGTGCCAGCAGCCTCCTTGGAATAGGGGACATCCAAGAGACCCAGTACTTC; CDR3: CASSLLGIGDIQETQYF
V: TRBV12-5; D: NA; size: NA; J: TRBJ2-3; DNA: TGTGCTAGTGGTCCGGGGCTGATCACAGATACGCAGTATTTT; CDR3: CASGPGLITDTQYF
V: TRBV2; D: NA; size: few; J: TRBJ2-7; DNA: TGTGCCAGCAGTGCCGACAGCTATGTTTCCGAGCAGTACTTC; CDR3: CASSADSYVSEQYF
V: TRBV28; D: NA; size: NA; J: TRBJ2-7; DNA: TGTGCCAGCAGGGGAGGGACAGTAAAATCCTACGAGCAGTACTTC; CDR3: CASRGGTVKSYEQYF
V: TRBV12-3/TRBV12-4; D: NA; size: many; J: TRBJ1-5; DNA: TGTGCCAGCAGCTATTATAGCAATCAGCCCCAGCATTTT; CDR3: CASSYYSNQPQHF
V: TRBV7-9; D: NA; size: NA; J: TRBJ1-1; DNA: TGTGCCAGCGATCAACTGGGGGTGAACACTGAAGCTTTCTTT; CDR3: CASDQLGVNTEAFF
V: TRBV27; D: NA; size: few; J: TRBJ1-4; DNA: TGTGCCAGCAGCCCCGGGACGTCCTTGTTTTTT; CDR3: CASSPGTSLFF
V: TRBV30; D: NA; size: NA; J: TRBJ2-1; DNA: TGTGCCTGGGCGCACTCCGATGAGCAGTTCTTC; CDR3: CAWAHSDEQFF
V: TRBV30; D: TRBD2; size: NA; J: TRBJ2-1; DNA: TGTGCCTGGAGTGTCGGGACTAGCGGGGGGGCTGTGCAGTTCTTC; CDR3: CAWSVGTSGGAVQFF
V: TRBV4-2; D: TRBD1; size: NA; J: TRBJ1-2; DNA: TGTGCCAGCAGCCAAGCTCACTGGACAGGTGGGGACTATGGCTACACCTTC; CDR3: CASSQAHWTGGDYGYTF
V: TRBV12-3/TRBV12-4; D: NA; size: few; J: TRBJ2-5; DNA: TGTGCCAGCAGCCCGGGCCTCTTTGGTGGAGAGACCCAGTACTTC; CDR3: CASSPGLFGGETQYF
V: TRBV19; D: NA; size: NA; J: TRBJ2-3; DNA: TGTGCCAGTAGTATGACAAGTTTTTCCACAGATACGCAGTATTTT; CDR3: CASSMTSFSTDTQYF
V: TRBV5-1; D: NA; size: few; J: TRBJ2-3; DNA: TGCGCCAGCAGCTCCCAACCGGGGGCAGGCTCCACAGATACGCAGTATTTT; CDR3: CASSSQPGAGSTDTQYF
V: TRBV29-1; D: NA; size: NA; J: TRBJ2-3; DNA: TGCAGCGTTGAACGTCAGGGAGGTACGCAGTATTTT; CDR3: CSVERQGGTQYF
V: TRBV4-1; D: NA; size: few; J: TRBJ1-5; DNA: TGCGCCAGCAGCCAAGATCGGACTGCAAATCAGCCCCAGCATTTT; CDR3: CASSQDRTANQPQHF
V: TRBV13; D: TRBD2; size: few; J: TRBJ2-1; DNA: TGTGCCAGCAGTTCTCTAGCGGGAAGCAATGAGCAGTTCTTC; CDR3: CASSSLAGSNEQFF
V: TRBV27; D: NA; size: NA; J: TRBJ2-1; DNA: TGTGCCAGCAGTCCAACGACTAGGGTGACTGAGCAGTTCTTC; CDR3: CASSPTTRVTEQFF
V: TRBV12-3/TRBV12-4; D: NA; size: NA; J: TRBJ2-5; DNA: TGTGCCAGCAGTTTAGACCCAGGGGAGACCCAGTACTTC; CDR3: CASSLDPGETQYF
V: TRBV7-2; D: NA; size: many; J: TRBJ1-1; DNA: TGTGCCAGCAGCCCCCGCGCTGAAGCTTTCTTT; CDR3: CASSPRAEAFF
V: TRBV15; D: NA; size: many; J: TRBJ1-1; DNA: TGTGCCACCAGCAGAGCCCCGGTGCACAAGAACACTGAAGCTTTCTTT; CDR3: CATSRAPVHKNTEAFF